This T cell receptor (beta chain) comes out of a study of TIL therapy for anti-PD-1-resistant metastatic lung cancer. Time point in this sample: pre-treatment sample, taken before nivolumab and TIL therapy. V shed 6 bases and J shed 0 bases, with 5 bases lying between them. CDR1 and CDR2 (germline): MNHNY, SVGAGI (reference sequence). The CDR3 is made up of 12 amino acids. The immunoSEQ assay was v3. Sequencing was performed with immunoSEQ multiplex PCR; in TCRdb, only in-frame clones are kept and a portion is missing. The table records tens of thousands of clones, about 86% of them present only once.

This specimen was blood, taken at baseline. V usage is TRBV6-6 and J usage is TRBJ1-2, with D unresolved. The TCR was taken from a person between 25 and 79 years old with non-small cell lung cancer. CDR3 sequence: CASSTTNYGYTF. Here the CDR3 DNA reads TGTGCCAGCAGCACGACTAACTATGGCTACACCTTC.